This T cell receptor (beta chain) derives from a study of T cells of healthy individuals (dated by TCRdb to the late 2010s). A distance of 21 bases separates the germline ends of V and J, which lose 4 bases and 10 bases respectively. The CDR3, from cysteine to phenylalanine, totals 15 residues. The only DNA kept is the CDR3, 45 bases in frame from the first base. The germline V gene sets CDR1 to LGHNA and CDR2 to YSLEER. Library generation was performed with 5' RACE. The sequencer was an Illumina MiSeq. Through fastp at Q25 and MiXCR, TCRdb rebuilt clones from the public reads, retaining in-frame beta chains. CDR3 protein sequences are deduplicated, and each keeps its most common genes and DNA. The sample data list roughly 87,000 distinct CDR3 sequences, and under 20% of these were observed just once. The ten largest clones add up to around 6.4% of the sample. There are many counts of this clonotype. Its target antigen remains unknown. Base qualities are missing; no much larger clone stands one base away.

The TCR sequence derives from a human donor in good health. The V gene is TRBV4-3 and the J gene is TRBJ2-3; no confident D gene assignment can be made. The CDR3 in this case is CASSREWRVDVAQYF. The sequenced DNA: TGCGCCAGCAGCCGAGAATGGAGAGTCGACGTTGCGCAGTATTTT.